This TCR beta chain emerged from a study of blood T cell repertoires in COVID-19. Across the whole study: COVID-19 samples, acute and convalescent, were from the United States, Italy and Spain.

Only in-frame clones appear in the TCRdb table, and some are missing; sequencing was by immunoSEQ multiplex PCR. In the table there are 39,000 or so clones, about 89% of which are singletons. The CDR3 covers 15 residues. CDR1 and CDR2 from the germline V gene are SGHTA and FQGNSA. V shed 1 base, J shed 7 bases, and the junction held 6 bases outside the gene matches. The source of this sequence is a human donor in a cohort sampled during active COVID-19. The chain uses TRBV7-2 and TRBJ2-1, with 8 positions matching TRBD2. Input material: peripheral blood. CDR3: CASSLDQREWNEQFF. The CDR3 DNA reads TGTGCCAGCAGCTTAGACCAGCGGGAGTGGAATGAGCAGTTCTTC.